These 14 T cell receptor beta chains share one sample of origin, sequenced in a study of T cell repertoires in cytomegalovirus infection. TCRdb processed the reads anew with MiXCR; each CDR3 protein has one entry. This sample yields approximately 190,000 distinct CDR3 sequences, of which approximately 28% are seen a single time; around 29% belongs to the top ten. The specimen sequenced was PBMCs. These receptors originate from a human donor in good health (CMV status not recorded). Some clones in this sample may be carry-over from other donors' samples.

This clonotype was found many times. This rearrangement joins TRBV7-3 to TRBJ1-1, with D perhaps matching TRBD1 (6 bases). CDR1 is SGHTA, CDR2 FQGTGA, per germline. Trimming stripped 6 bases from V and 4 bases from J, with 24 bases between. The CDR3 is 17 amino acids. DNA for the CDR3: TGTGCCAGCAGTCCTTATGGGGGGCATCGGTTATCCACTGAAGCTTTCTTT. Translation gives CASSPYGGHRLSTEAFF.

This clonotype was seen once. The chain joins TRBV6-5 to TRBJ2-1; no clear D. Germline CDR1 MNHEY, CDR2 SVGAGI. V was shortened by 7 bases and J by 0 bases, with 13 bases between the two germline ends. This CDR3 contains 15 residues. CDR3 protein: CASMGGASSYNEQFF. The CDR3 nucleotides are TGTGCCAGCATGGGCGGCGCGAGCTCCTACAATGAGCAGTTCTTC.

This clonotype was observed a few times. This chain uses TRBV12-3 or TRBV12-4 with TRBJ1-5; D gene unclear. This CDR3 has 13 amino acids. The germline V and J ends were trimmed by 7 bases and 2 bases, with 9 bases remaining between them. The CDR3 nucleotides are TGTGCCAGCACGACCTATCGCAATCAGCCCCAGCATTTT. It codes for CASTTYRNQPQHF.

J is TRBJ2-2 and V is TRBV20-1, with D tentatively TRBD1 (7 bases). This CDR3 spans 16 amino acids. CDR1 and CDR2 from the germline V gene are DFQATT and SNEGSKA (reference sequence). Deletions cut 0 bases from V and 1 base from J, with 12 bases between. CDR3 protein: CSAREGGGVNTGELFF. CDR3 bases: TGCAGTGCTAGAGAAGGAGGGGGCGTGAACACCGGGGAGCTGTTTTTT.

The gene calls are TRBV2 and TRBJ1-1, with TRBD1 matching 9 bases. V was clipped by 1 base and J by 9 bases; unmatched bases: 3. This CDR3 spans 13 amino acids. CDR1 and CDR2 (germline): SNHLY, FYNNEI. The CDR3 nucleotides read TGTGCCAGCAGTGAAGGGACAGGGGTAAAAGCTTTCTTT. It codes for CASSEGTGVKAFF.

The chain uses TRBV12-3 or TRBV12-4 and TRBJ2-1; D not resolved. V lost 6 bases and J 5 bases, leaving 17 bases between the germline ends. This CDR3 contains 15 residues. CDR3 protein: CASRRTLGGDNEQFF. The CDR3 nucleotides are TGTGCCAGCAGGCGGACCCTCGGTGGGGACAATGAGCAGTTCTTC.

This clonotype has just a few counts. J is TRBJ2-5 and V is TRBV14, with TRBD2 identical over 11 bases. CDR3 size: 15 residues. With 0 bases clipped from V and 11 bases from J, the junction kept 8 bases outside the gene matches. Germline V lookup: CDR1 SGHDN, CDR2 FVKESK. The CDR3 sequence is CASSQDPQGLAAQYF. For the CDR3, the DNA is TGTGCCAGCAGCCAAGATCCCCAGGGACTAGCGGCACAGTACTTC.

This sequence joins TRBV6-5 and TRBJ1-2, with a weak D call TRBD1 (5 bases). The length of the CDR3 is 17 residues. Between the trimmed V and J ends, which lost 0 bases and 1 base, there was a span of 15 bases. Germline assignment: CDR1 MNHEY and CDR2 SVGAGI. This chain's CDR3 is CASSYSAPQDSNYGYTF. In nucleotides, the CDR3 is TGTGCCAGCAGTTACTCGGCCCCGCAAGACAGTAACTATGGCTACACCTTC.

The chain has TRBV18 and TRBJ1-2; D possibly corresponds to TRBD1 (6 bases). The length of the CDR3 is 18 residues. The V and J ends lost 1 base and 4 bases respectively, with 22 bases between them. Germline lookup yields CDR1 KGHSH and CDR2 LQKENI. CDR3 residues: CASSPLSDRVSLSYGYTF. In DNA form, the CDR3 reads TGTGCCAGCTCACCACTATCGGACAGAGTTTCCCTCTCCTATGGCTACACCTTC. Combining the CDR3 with reference TRBV18 and TRBJ1-2 gives the whole variable domain NAGVMQNPRHLVRRRGQEARLRCSPMKGHSHVYWYRQLPEEGLKFMVYLQKENIIDESGMPKERFSAEFPKEGPSILRIQQVVRGDSAAYFCASSPLSDRVSLSYGYTFGSGTRLTVV.

Regarding this clonotype: One end of the junction is discordant with germline, which a read error may explain. This chain links TRBV4-2 with TRBJ1-3, with D unclear. Germline V lookup: CDR1 LGHNA, CDR2 YNFKEQ. This CDR3 region has 13 residues. CDR3 coding DNA: TGTGCCAGCAGCCCCTCGACTGGAGACACCATATATTTT. It is translated as CASSPSTGDTIYF.

In DNA, the CDR3 is TGTGCCAGCAGCCCTTACGGGGGAGGATCGGACATTCAGTACTTC. It yields the protein CASSPYGGGSDIQYF. The V gene is TRBV7-6, the J gene TRBJ2-4; perhaps TRBD2 as D (6 bases). Trimming left V 5 bases short and J 8 bases short, with 19 bases between. The CDR3 is 15 amino acids. The germline gives CDR1 SGHVS, CDR2 FNYEAQ.

In its sample, this clonotype was seen a few times. V usage is TRBV19 and J usage is TRBJ2-5; tentative D call: TRBD1 (5 bases). Trimming left V 3 bases short and J 5 bases short, with 10 bases between. Germline V gene data show CDR1 as LNHDA and CDR2 as SQIVND (reference sequence). The length of the CDR3 is 13 residues. The CDR3: CASSISRAETQYF. Here the CDR3 DNA reads TGTGCCAGTAGTATTAGCAGGGCGGAGACCCAGTACTTC. Variable domain in full (rest from reference TRBV19 and TRBJ2-5): DGGITQSPKYLFRKEGQNVTLSCEQNLNHDAMYWYRQDPGQGLRLIYYSQIVNDFQKGDIAEGYSVSREKKESFPLTVTSAQKNPTAFYLCASSISRAETQYFGPGTRLLVL.

This chain joins TRBV11-2 and TRBJ2-2, with D perhaps given as TRBD1 or TRBD2 (5 bases each). Per germline, CDR1 SGHAT and CDR2 FQNNGV. The CDR3 length is 15 residues. V was cut by 5 bases and J by 2 bases, with 12 bases left in between. CDR3 DNA: TGTGCCAGCAGCCGTGGGACGGTTAACACCGGGGAGCTGTTTTTT. It translates to CASSRGTVNTGELFF.

This clonotype was picked up a small number of times. The V gene is TRBV15, the J gene TRBJ2-3; TRBD2 matches at 12 bases. Germline CDR1 and CDR2: LNHNV and YYDKDF (reference sequence). The CDR3 spans 19 residues. V lost 0 bases and J lost 4; bases outside the gene matches: 11. This CDR3 reads CATSRESSGGGLISDTQYF. The CDR3 bases are TGTGCCACCAGCAGAGAATCTAGCGGGGGGGGCCTAATCTCAGATACGCAGTATTTT.